This T cell receptor (beta chain) is from a study of CD8 T cells in ankylosing spondylitis. Broader study findings: The disease-linked clones had a CD8+ phenotype and low blood frequencies. Earlier authors reported some of these motif variants in reactive arthritis synovial fluid and blood. The study looked at matched synovial fluid samples from ankylosing spondylitis patients. Disease-linked clones were reported to be significantly enriched there. Blood from ankylosing spondylitis patients appeared to carry a characteristic roughly 8-variant TCR beta motif.

Worth noting for this clonotype: Its antigen is not identified.

The TCR beta libraries were generated through quantitative 5'-RACE incorporating molecular barcodes. TCRdb used MiXCR to reprocess the 5' RACE reads, holding one entry per CDR3 protein. Among about 800,000 distinct CDR3 sequences listed, around 11% were seen once. From germline, CDR1 is DFQATT and CDR2 SNEGSKA (reference sequence). This CDR3 comprises 14 residues. V dropped 6 bases and J dropped 1; count of bases not matched to a gene: 7. This sequence originates from a male donor with ankylosing spondylitis. The chain recombines TRBV20-1 with TRBJ2-5; 8 bases line up with TRBD2. What was sequenced was blood, either unsorted or a sorted T cell fraction (not recorded which). The CDR3 DNA reads as TGCAGTGCGATACGGGGGGGCACCCAAGAGACCCAGTACTTC. It yields the protein CSAIRGGTQETQYF.